Listed here is a single T cell receptor beta chain. Some clones are missing from TCRdb's copy, which holds only in-frame ones; the method was immunoSEQ multiplex PCR. The data contain around 80,000 clones, about 92% of them singletons. This sample is part of a study of T cell changes during pregnancy in multiple sclerosis. The CDR3 contains 15 residues. The germline CDR1 and CDR2 sequences are SGHTA and FQGTGA. V lost 6 bases and J 0 bases, leaving 15 bases between the germline ends. The chain combines TRBV7-3 with TRBJ2-7, with D tentatively TRBD2 (6 bases). The material sequenced was peripheral blood, taken before pregnancy. This TCR derives from a female donor with multiple sclerosis, enrolled in a pregnancy study. CDR3 amino acids: CASSPEGGDSYEQYF. The CDR3, as DNA: TGTGCCAGCAGTCCGGAGGGAGGCGACTCCTACGAGCAGTACTTC.